A single sample is the source of the 23 T cell receptor beta chains below, sequenced in a study of T cells after yellow fever vaccination. A single record per CDR3 protein comes from TCRdb applying MiXCR to the 5' RACE reads. The sample lists 300,000 or so distinct CDR3 sequences; around 10% were seen once. The sample here was CD4+ T cells sorted from PBMCs, taken 5 days after the yellow fever booster vaccination. These receptors all stem from a man aged 18 to 29 who received the YFV17D yellow fever vaccine.

The chain recombines TRBV2 with TRBJ2-3; TRBD2 agrees at 11 bases. CDR1 is SNHLY, CDR2 FYNNEI, per germline. The V gene end was trimmed by 8 bases and the J gene end by 1 base; junction bases not matched to a gene: 8. The CDR3 has 16 amino acids. The CDR3 region is CASSWTTSGGTDTQYF. In nucleotides, the CDR3 is TGTGCCAGCTCCTGGACGACTAGCGGGGGCACAGATACGCAGTATTTT.

This clonotype was observed a few times. In nucleotides, the CDR3 is TGCAGTGCTAGAGATTTTCGGGGGCGGGGCCCCATTCAGTACTTC. Encoded protein: CSARDFRGRGPIQYF. The rearrangement uses TRBV20-1 and TRBJ2-4; D may match TRBD1 or TRBD2 (6 bases each). Germline values: CDR1 DFQATT, CDR2 SNEGSKA (reference sequence). This CDR3 region has 15 residues. Deletions cut 0 bases from V and 9 bases from J, with 18 bases between.

This chain joins TRBV12-3 or TRBV12-4 and TRBJ1-5; the match to TRBD1 covers 7 bases. The CDR3 consists of 12 residues. Unmatched junction bases numbered 4, after V lost 7 bases and J lost 7 bases. The CDR3 here is CASNRGGQPQHF. The CDR3 DNA follows: TGTGCCAGCAACAGGGGCGGCCAGCCCCAGCATTTT.

This clonotype was recorded many times. This sequence joins TRBV20-1 and TRBJ1-2; TRBD1 matches 7 bases. This CDR3 has 15 residues. The junction had 9 bases not matched to a gene; V was cut back by 5 bases and J by 0 bases. Germline V gene data show CDR1 as DFQATT and CDR2 as SNEGSKA (reference sequence). The chain's CDR3 is CSAQEDGTANYGYTF. CDR3 DNA sequence: TGCAGTGCTCAAGAGGATGGGACAGCTAACTATGGCTACACCTTC.

This clonotype occurred a few times. J is TRBJ2-3 and V is TRBV6-6; TRBD2 matches at 13 bases. CDR3 size: 17 residues. The germline CDR1 and CDR2 sequences are MNHNY and SVGAGI (reference sequence). V shed 5 bases and J 4 bases; nucleotides not matched to a gene: 9. CDR3 bases: TGTGCCAGCAGTCTAACTAGCGGGGGGGCTAGCGCAGATACGCAGTATTTT. Its protein is CASSLTSGGASADTQYF.

The chain is built from TRBV10-2 and TRBJ2-3; possible D gene TRBD1, 6 bases. V lost 4 bases, J lost 8 bases, and 16 bases lay in between. This CDR3 contains 14 residues. Per germline, CDR1 WSHSY and CDR2 SAAADI. The CDR3: CASSGGRIAVTQYF. The CDR3 region has the DNA TGCGCCAGCAGTGGGGGGCGAATAGCAGTTACGCAGTATTTT.

This clonotype has only a few counts. J is TRBJ1-1 and V is TRBV14; D gene unclear. This CDR3 has 13 amino acids. V was shortened by 2 bases and J by 2 bases, with 6 bases between the two germline ends. The germline V gene has CDR1 SGHDN and CDR2 FVKESK. CDR3 protein: CASSQLANTEAFF. The CDR3 DNA follows: TGTGCCAGCAGCCAACTAGCCAACACTGAAGCTTTCTTT.

There are a few counts of this clonotype. The CDR3: CASSQQGADTGELFF. CDR3 DNA: TGTGCCAGCAGCCAGCAGGGGGCGGACACCGGGGAGCTGTTTTTT. This sequence joins TRBV14 and TRBJ2-2, with 8 bases aligning to TRBD1. The germline V gene has CDR1 SGHDN and CDR2 FVKESK. This CDR3 spans 15 amino acids. J lost 3 bases, V lost 3 bases, and 3 bases had no gene match.

This clonotype has only a few counts. This chain connects TRBV20-1 to TRBJ1-4; the match to TRBD1 covers 8 bases. Germline values: CDR1 DFQATT, CDR2 SNEGSKA (reference sequence). V lost 6 bases, J lost 7 bases, and 4 bases stayed unmatched. CDR3 size: 12 residues. The CDR3 sequence: CSASDRVEKLFF. The CDR3 bases are TGCAGTGCATCGGACAGGGTTGAAAAACTGTTTTTT.

This clonotype was picked up many times. The rearrangement uses TRBV12-3 or TRBV12-4 and TRBJ2-7, with D tentatively TRBD1 (6 bases). The V and J ends lost 5 bases and 2 bases respectively, with 13 bases between them. This CDR3 is built from 14 residues. The CDR3 region is CASSRDTGTYEQYV. CDR3 DNA sequence: TGTGCCAGCAGTCGGGACACGGGGACCTACGAGCAGTACGTC.

The CDR3 spells CASTKGLAGPDTQYF. The DNA of the CDR3 is TGTGCCAGCACTAAGGGACTAGCGGGGCCAGATACGCAGTATTTT. The chain couples TRBV12-3 or TRBV12-4 to TRBJ2-3; TRBD2 agrees at 13 bases. Trimming removed 7 bases from V and 4 bases from J; junction bases left unmatched: 5. The CDR3 is 15 amino acids.

The chain recombines TRBV7-2 with TRBJ1-1; D not resolved. The V gene's germline CDR1 is SGHTA and CDR2 FQGNSA. The CDR3 contains 13 residues. V lost 5 bases and J 6 bases, leaving 13 bases between the germline ends. In DNA, the CDR3 is TGTGCCAGCAGCAAATCTCAAATGCCTGAAGCTTTCTTT. This codes for CASSKSQMPEAFF.

This rearrangement joins TRBV10-1 to TRBJ2-2, with D possibly being TRBD1 (6 bases). Trimming left V 5 bases short and J 6 bases short, with 13 bases between. Germline CDR1 is WNHNN and CDR2 is SYGVQD (reference sequence). This CDR3 comprises 14 residues. The CDR3 DNA sequence: TGCGCCAGCAGTCCCCAGGGGATTTCCGGGGAGCTGTTTTTT. Its translation is CASSPQGISGELFF.

The rearrangement joins TRBV5-1 to TRBJ2-6, with 9 bases fitting TRBD1. Germline V gene data show CDR1 as SGHRS and CDR2 as YFSETQ. V lost 5 bases and J lost 3; bases outside the gene matches: 12. This CDR3 is built from 18 residues. The CDR3, as DNA: TGCGCCAGCAGTTTCCCAGGGACAGGGAGAGGTGGGGCCAACGTCCTGACTTTC. Translating it yields CASSFPGTGRGGANVLTF.

This clonotype was seen a handful of times. This sequence joins TRBV6-1 and TRBJ1-2; no reliable D call. CDR1 is MNHNS and CDR2 is SASEGT in the germline V gene. Trimming stripped 8 bases from V and 1 base from J, with 20 bases between. CDR3 length: 16 amino acids. The CDR3 sequence is CASCRHGRNRNYGYTF. The CDR3 DNA reads as TGTGCCAGCTGCCGCCACGGCCGGAATCGTAACTATGGCTACACCTTC.

This clonotype was counted a few times. This chain uses TRBV4-2 with TRBJ1-6; the D is unclear. The CDR3 is made up of 18 amino acids. V was shortened by 0 bases and J by 0 bases, with 12 bases between the two germline ends. Looked up from germline, CDR1 is LGHNA and CDR2 is YNFKEQ. In DNA form, the CDR3 reads TGTGCCAGCAGCCAAGATGGAGCCTCTTCCTCCTATAATTCACCCCTCCACTTT. It translates to CASSQDGASSSYNSPLHF.

This clonotype was observed a few times. V is TRBV3-1 and J is TRBJ2-1; 9 bases map to TRBD2. J lost 6 bases, V lost 0 bases, and 3 bases had no gene match. This CDR3 contains 15 residues. Germline V gives CDR1 LGHDT, CDR2 YNNKEL (reference sequence). The CDR3 is CASSQDRRGGNEQFF. CDR3 nucleotides: TGTGCCAGCAGCCAAGATCGGCGGGGGGGCAATGAGCAGTTCTTC.

The table lists this clonotype with a few counts. The rearrangement links TRBV28 to TRBJ2-7; 11 bases fit TRBD1. Trimming at V came to 2 bases and at J to 3 bases, leaving 3 bases not matched to a gene. Germline loops: CDR1 MDHEN, CDR2 SYDVKM. The CDR3 spans 15 residues. The DNA for the CDR3 is TGTGCCAGCAGTTTAGTGGGACAGGGGGGCTACGAGCAGTACGTC. Its protein is CASSLVGQGGYEQYV.

This chain connects TRBV6-5 to TRBJ1-2; 10 bases align to TRBD1. The CDR3 has 15 amino acids. The trim removed 5 bases at V and 7 bases at J, leaving 10 bases unmatched. The germline CDR1 and CDR2 sequences are MNHEY and SVGAGI. The CDR3 loop reads CASSRPGQGLSGYTF. The CDR3 bases are TGTGCCAGCAGTCGACCGGGACAGGGGCTAAGTGGCTACACCTTC.

The V and J genes are TRBV7-3 and TRBJ2-3; 8 nucleotides align to TRBD2. V dropped 7 bases and J dropped 1; count of bases not matched to a gene: 4. Germline loops: CDR1 SGHTA, CDR2 FQGTGA. CDR3 length: 14 residues. The CDR3 sequence: CASKSSGGTDTQYF. In DNA form, the CDR3 reads TGTGCCAGCAAAAGTAGCGGGGGCACAGATACGCAGTATTTT.

V gene TRBV20-1 combines with J gene TRBJ1-5; D may be TRBD1 (6 bases). Germline CDR1 and CDR2: DFQATT and SNEGSKA (reference sequence). Trimming removed 0 bases at V and 6 bases at J, with 18 bases between. CDR3 length: 16 amino acids. The CDR3 loop reads CSARDGGQGPGQPQHF. CDR3 nucleotides: TGCAGTGCTAGAGATGGGGGGCAGGGGCCCGGTCAGCCCCAGCATTTT.

This clonotype came up many times. CDR3 amino acids: CSARVAGVTDTQYF. The DNA for the CDR3 is TGCAGTGCTAGGGTAGCGGGGGTGACAGATACGCAGTATTTT. The J gene is TRBJ2-3, the V gene TRBV20-1, with 9 positions matching TRBD2. Germline CDR1 is DFQATT and CDR2 is SNEGSKA (reference sequence). CDR3 length equals 14 residues. The V and J ends lost 3 bases and 3 bases, in that order; junction bases with no gene match: 4.

Here the CDR3 DNA reads TGCAGTCCGGGACAGCAAGAGACCCAGTACTTC. This sequence encodes CSPGQQETQYF. The V gene is TRBV20-1, the J gene TRBJ2-5, with TRBD1 identical over 7 bases. V was clipped by 8 bases and J by 2 bases; unmatched bases: 2. This CDR3 contains 11 residues. Germline lookup yields CDR1 DFQATT and CDR2 SNEGSKA (reference sequence).